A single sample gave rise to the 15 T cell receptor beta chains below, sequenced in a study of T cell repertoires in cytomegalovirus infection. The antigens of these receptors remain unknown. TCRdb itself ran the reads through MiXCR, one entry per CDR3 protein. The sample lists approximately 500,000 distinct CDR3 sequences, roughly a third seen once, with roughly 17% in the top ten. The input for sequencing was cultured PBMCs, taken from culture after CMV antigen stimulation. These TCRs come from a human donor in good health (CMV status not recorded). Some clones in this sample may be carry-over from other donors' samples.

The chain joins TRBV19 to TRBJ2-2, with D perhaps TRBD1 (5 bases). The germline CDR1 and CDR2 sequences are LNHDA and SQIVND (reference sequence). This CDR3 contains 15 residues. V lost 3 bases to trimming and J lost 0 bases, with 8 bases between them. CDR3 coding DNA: TGTGCCAGTAGTATTCAGGACACGAACACCGGGGAGCTGTTTTTT. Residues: CASSIQDTNTGELFF.

The CDR3 bases are TGTGCCAGCAGTTTAGAGGGGACTAGCGGGTCTTTGGGCTACAATGAGCAGTTCTTC. Translated: CASSLEGTSGSLGYNEQFF. The rearrangement uses TRBV6-8 and TRBJ2-1, with TRBD2 identical over 12 bases. V lost 4 bases to trimming and J lost 3 bases; unmatched junction nucleotides: 13. There are 19 residues in the CDR3. Germline CDR1 is MNHGY and CDR2 is SAAAGT.

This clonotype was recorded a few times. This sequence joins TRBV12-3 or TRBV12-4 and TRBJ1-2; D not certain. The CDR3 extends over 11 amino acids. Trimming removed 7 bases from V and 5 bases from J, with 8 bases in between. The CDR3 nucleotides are TGTGCCAGCAAGGGCGAGTATGGCTACACCTTC. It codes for CASKGEYGYTF.

CDR3 protein: CASSLAASGATYNEQFF. The CDR3 DNA reads as TGTGCCAGCAGCTTAGCTGCTAGCGGGGCAACCTACAATGAGCAGTTCTTC. The V and J genes are TRBV7-2 and TRBJ2-1; 9 bases fit TRBD2. The CDR3 loop spans 17 amino acids. Germline trimming cut 0 bases from V and 2 bases from J; bases unmatched to any gene: 5. From germline, CDR1 is SGHTA and CDR2 FQGNSA.

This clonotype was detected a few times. CDR3 nucleotides: TGTGCCAGCAGCTCAGAGGGTGGACTAGCGGGGTACAATGAGCAGTTCTTC. Amino acids: CASSSEGGLAGYNEQFF. The rearrangement joins TRBV7-8 to TRBJ2-1, with 12 bases that match TRBD2. CDR1 SGHVS and CDR2 FQNEAQ come from the germline V gene. V lost 4 bases, J lost 4 bases, and 8 bases stayed unmatched. The CDR3 contains 17 residues. Full variable domain (missing parts from reference TRBV7-8 and TRBJ2-1): GAGVSQSPRYKVAKRGQDVALRCDPISGHVSLFWYQQALGQGPEFLTYFQNEAQLDKSGLPSDRFFAERPEGSVSTLKIQRTQQEDSAVYLCASSSEGGLAGYNEQFFGPGTRLTVL.

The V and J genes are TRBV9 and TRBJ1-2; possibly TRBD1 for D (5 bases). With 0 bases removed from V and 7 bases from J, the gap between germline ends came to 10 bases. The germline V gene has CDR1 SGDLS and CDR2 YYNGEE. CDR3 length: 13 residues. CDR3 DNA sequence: TGTGCCAGCAGCGTAGTCCAGGGACGTGGCTACACCTTC. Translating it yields CASSVVQGRGYTF.

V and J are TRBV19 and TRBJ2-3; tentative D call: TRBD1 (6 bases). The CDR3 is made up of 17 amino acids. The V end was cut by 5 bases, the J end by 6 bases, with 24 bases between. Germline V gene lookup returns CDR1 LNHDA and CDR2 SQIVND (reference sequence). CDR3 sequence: CASSAFQGIAGADTQYF. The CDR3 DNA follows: TGTGCCAGTAGTGCCTTTCAGGGGATCGCCGGAGCGGATACGCAGTATTTT.

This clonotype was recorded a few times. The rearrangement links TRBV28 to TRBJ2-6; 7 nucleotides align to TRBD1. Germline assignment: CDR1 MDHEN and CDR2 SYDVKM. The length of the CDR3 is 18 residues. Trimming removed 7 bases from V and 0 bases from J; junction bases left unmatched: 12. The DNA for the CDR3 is TGTGCCAGCACAAAAGCCGGGACAGCTCTCTCTGGGGCCAACGTCCTGACTTTC. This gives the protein CASTKAGTALSGANVLTF.

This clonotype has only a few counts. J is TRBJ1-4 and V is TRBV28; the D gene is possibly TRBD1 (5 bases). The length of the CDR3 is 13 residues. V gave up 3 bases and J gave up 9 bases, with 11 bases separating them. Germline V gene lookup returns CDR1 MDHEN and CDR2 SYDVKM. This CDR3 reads CASSFSGSKKLFF. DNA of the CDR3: TGTGCCAGCAGTTTTTCAGGGTCGAAAAAACTGTTTTTT. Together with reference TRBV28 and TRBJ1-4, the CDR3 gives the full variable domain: DVKVTQSSRYLVKRTGEKVFLECVQDMDHENMFWYRQDPGLGLRLIYFSYDVKMKEKGDIPEGYSVSREKKERFSLILESASTNQTSMYLCASSFSGSKKLFFGSGTQLSVL.

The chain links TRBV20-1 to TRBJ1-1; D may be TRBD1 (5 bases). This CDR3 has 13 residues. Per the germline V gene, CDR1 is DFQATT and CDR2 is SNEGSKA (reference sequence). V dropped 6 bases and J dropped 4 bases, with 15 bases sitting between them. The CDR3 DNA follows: TGCAGTGCCAAAGACGGCGGGGGCACTGAAGCTTTCTTT. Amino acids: CSAKDGGGTEAFF.

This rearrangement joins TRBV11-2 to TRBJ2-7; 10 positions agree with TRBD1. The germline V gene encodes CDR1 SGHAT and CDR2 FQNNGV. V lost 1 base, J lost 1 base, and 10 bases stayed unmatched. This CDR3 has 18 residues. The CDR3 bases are TGTGCCAGCAGCTTAGGGGGACGGACAGGGGGAAGATCCTACGAGCAGTACGTC. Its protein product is CASSLGGRTGGRSYEQYV.

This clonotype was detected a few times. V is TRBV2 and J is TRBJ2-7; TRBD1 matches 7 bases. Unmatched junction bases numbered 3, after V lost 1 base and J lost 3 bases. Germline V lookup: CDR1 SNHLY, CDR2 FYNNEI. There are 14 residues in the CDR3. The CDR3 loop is CASSEVAGGYEQYV. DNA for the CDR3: TGTGCCAGCAGTGAAGTAGCAGGGGGCTACGAGCAGTACGTC.

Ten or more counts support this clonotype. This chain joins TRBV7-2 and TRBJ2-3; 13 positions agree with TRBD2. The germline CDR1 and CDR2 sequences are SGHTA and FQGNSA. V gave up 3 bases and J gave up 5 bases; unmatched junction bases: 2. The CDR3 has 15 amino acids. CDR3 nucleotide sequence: TGTGCCAGCAGCTTTCGGACTAGCGGGGGAGATACGCAGTATTTT. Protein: CASSFRTSGGDTQYF.

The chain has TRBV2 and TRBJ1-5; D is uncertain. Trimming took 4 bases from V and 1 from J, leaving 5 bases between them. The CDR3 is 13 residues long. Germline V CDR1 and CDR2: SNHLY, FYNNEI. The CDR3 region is CASSGLSNQPQHF. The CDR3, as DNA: TGTGCCAGCAGTGGACTGAGCAATCAGCCCCAGCATTTT.

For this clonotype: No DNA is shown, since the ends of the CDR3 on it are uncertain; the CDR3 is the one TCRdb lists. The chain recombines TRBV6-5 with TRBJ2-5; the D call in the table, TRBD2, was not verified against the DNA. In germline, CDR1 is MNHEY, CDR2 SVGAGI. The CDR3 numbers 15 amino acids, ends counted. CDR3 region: CASSSSGLVGETQYF.